This T cell receptor beta chain came from a study of blood T cell repertoires in COVID-19. Study-wide background: Italy, Spain and the United States were the sources of the convalescent and acute COVID-19 samples.

The CDR3 contains 18 residues. J lost 0 bases, V lost 0 bases, and 9 bases had no gene match. Germline lookup yields CDR1 MNHNS and CDR2 SASEGT. Using immunoSEQ multiplex PCR, the repertoire was profiled, and TCRdb retains in-frame clones only, with some absent. Of almost 400,000 clones in the sample, 70% to 90% were seen once. This chain connects TRBV6-1 to TRBJ1-1; 8 nucleotides align to TRBD1. The source is a woman aged 55-70 years with COVID-19, enrolled during active disease. The specimen was peripheral blood. The CDR3, as DNA: TGTGCCAGCAGTGAAGCAAGGGCGCGACAGGGGATGAACACTGAAGCTTTCTTT. Protein sequence: CASSEARARQGMNTEAFF.